The clone carrying this TCR beta chain was found a few times. The antigen is not known. This record belongs to a study of T cell repertoires in cytomegalovirus infection. TCRdb passed the reads through MiXCR, listing each CDR3 protein once. The sample lists 700,000 to 900,000 distinct CDR3 sequences, about 27% occurring once. The J segment lost 6 bases and the V segment lost 4 bases, leaving 4 bases of the junction unmatched. The CDR3 has 14 residues. Germline lookup yields CDR1 SGHRS and CDR2 YFSETQ. V is TRBV5-1 and J is TRBJ1-4, with 9 bases that match TRBD1. Specimen: cultured CD8+ T cells from PBMCs, collected from culture after CMV antigen stimulation. The source of this sequence is a human donor in good health (CMV status not recorded). Some clones in this sample may be carry-over from other donors' samples. CDR3 amino acids: CASSGGQGDEKLFF. The CDR3 region has the DNA TGCGCCAGCAGCGGGGGACAGGGAGATGAAAAACTGTTTTTT.